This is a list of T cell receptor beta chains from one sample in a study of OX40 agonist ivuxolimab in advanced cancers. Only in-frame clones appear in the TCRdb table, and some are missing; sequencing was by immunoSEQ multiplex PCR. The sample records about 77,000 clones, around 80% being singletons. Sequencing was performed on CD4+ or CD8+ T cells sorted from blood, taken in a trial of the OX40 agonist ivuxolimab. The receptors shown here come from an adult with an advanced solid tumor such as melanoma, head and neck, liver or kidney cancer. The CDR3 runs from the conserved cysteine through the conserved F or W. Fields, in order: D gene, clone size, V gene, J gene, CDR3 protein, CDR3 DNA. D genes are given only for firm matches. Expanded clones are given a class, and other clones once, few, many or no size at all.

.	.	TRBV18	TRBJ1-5	CASSPPGAGGNQPQHF	TGTGCCAGCTCACCGCCAGGGGCAGGAGGCAATCAGCCCCAGCATTTT
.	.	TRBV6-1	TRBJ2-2	CASNRPTGELFF	TGTGCCAGCAACAGGCCCACCGGGGAGCTGTTTTTT
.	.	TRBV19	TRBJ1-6	CASSMAGRGRSYNSPLHF	TGTGCCAGTAGTATGGCGGGAAGGGGTCGGTCCTATAATTCACCCCTCCACTTT
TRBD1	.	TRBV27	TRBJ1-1	CASSDRRDRNTEAFF	TGTGCCAGCAGTGACCGCCGGGACAGGAACACTGAAGCTTTCTTT
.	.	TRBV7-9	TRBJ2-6	CASNPRTDLSGANVLTF	TGTGCCAGCAACCCTCGGACTGATCTCTCTGGGGCCAACGTCCTGACTTTC
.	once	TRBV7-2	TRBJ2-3	CASSLDADTQYF	TGTGCCAGCAGCTTAGATGCAGATACGCAGTATTTT
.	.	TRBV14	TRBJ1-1	CASSRSGGAGTEAFF	TGTGCCAGCAGCCGATCCGGTGGGGCCGGGACTGAAGCTTTCTTT
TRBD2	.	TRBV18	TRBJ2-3	CASSPPKLAGYTDTQYF	TGTGCCAGCTCACCCCCGAAGCTAGCGGGATACACAGATACGCAGTATTTT
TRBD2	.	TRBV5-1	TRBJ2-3	CASSSSGRSADTQYF	TGCGCCAGCAGCTCTAGCGGGAGAAGCGCAGATACGCAGTATTTT
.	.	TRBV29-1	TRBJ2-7	CSVEDPRAGNEQYF	TGCAGCGTTGAAGATCCCAGGGCTGGCAACGAGCAGTACTTC
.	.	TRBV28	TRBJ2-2	CASEKLAGRTGELFF	TGTGCCAGCGAAAAGTTGGCAGGGCGGACCGGGGAGCTGTTTTTT
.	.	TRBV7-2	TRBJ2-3	CASSSYTDTQYF	TGTGCCAGCAGCTCATATACAGATACGCAGTATTTT
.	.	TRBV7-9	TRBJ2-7	CASSRSAGPEQYF	TGTGCCAGCAGCCGGAGCGCCGGACCGGAGCAGTACTTC
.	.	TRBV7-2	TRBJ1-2	CASSPRRDYGYTF	TGTGCCAGCAGCCCTCGCCGGGACTATGGCTACACCTTC
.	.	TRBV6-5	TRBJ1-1	CASSPSGLRRTEAFF	TGTGCCAGCAGTCCCTCCGGTCTCAGGAGGACTGAAGCTTTCTTT
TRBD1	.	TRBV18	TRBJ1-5	CASSPDRTSNQPQHF	TGTGCCAGCTCACCGGACAGGACTAGCAATCAGCCCCAGCATTTT
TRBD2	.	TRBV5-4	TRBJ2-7	CASSLGLAGGQYEQYF	TGTGCCAGCAGCCTGGGACTAGCGGGGGGGCAATACGAGCAGTACTTC
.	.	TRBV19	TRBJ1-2	CASSVARDHYGYTF	TGTGCCAGTAGTGTAGCCCGGGACCACTATGGCTACACCTTC
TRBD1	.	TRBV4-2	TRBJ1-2	CASSHSTGVDGYTF	TGTGCCAGCAGCCATTCAACAGGGGTTGATGGCTACACCTTC
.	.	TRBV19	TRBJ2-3	CASSIKDTQYF	TGTGCCAGTAGTATAAAAGATACGCAGTATTTT
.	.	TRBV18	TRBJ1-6	CASSPTNNPNSPLHF	TGTGCCAGCTCACCAACTAACAACCCTAATTCACCCCTCCACTTT
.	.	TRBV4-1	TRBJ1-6	CASSQGPSPLHF	TGCGCCAGCAGCCAAGGACCCTCACCCCTCCACTTT
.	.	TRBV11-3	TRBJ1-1	CASSLQRNTEAFF	TGTGCCAGCAGCTTACAGAGAAACACTGAAGCTTTCTTT
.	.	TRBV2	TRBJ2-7	CASTGDSYEQYF	TGTGCCAGCACCGGGGATTCCTACGAGCAGTACTTC
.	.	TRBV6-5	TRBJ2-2	CASSYSNRGGGELFF	TGTGCCAGCAGTTACTCTAACAGGGGAGGCGGGGAGCTGTTTTTT
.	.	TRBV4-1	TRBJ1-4	CASSAPQPTGTGKLFF	TGCGCCAGCAGCGCCCCACAACCTACAGGGACCGGAAAACTGTTTTTT
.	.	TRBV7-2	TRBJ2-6	CASAQGWSGANVLTF	TGTGCCAGCGCGCAGGGTTGGTCCGGGGCCAACGTCCTGACTTTC
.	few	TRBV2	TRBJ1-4	CASSPQGREKLFF	TGTGCCAGCAGCCCACAGGGCCGGGAAAAACTGTTTTTT
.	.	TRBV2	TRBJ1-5	CASKEGRNQPQHF	TGTGCCAGTAAAGAAGGGCGCAATCAGCCCCAGCATTTT
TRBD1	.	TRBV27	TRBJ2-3	CASSLTGGAIDTQYF	TGTGCCAGCAGTTTGACAGGGGGAGCGATAGATACGCAGTATTTT
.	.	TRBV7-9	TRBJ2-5	CASSQGGETQYF	TGTGCCAGCAGCCAGGGGGGAGAGACCCAGTACTTC
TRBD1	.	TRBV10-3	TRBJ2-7	CAISPGTGTYEQYF	TGCGCCATCAGTCCAGGGACAGGGACCTACGAGCAGTACTTC
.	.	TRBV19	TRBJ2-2	CASSARTGGVSGQNTGELFF	TGTGCCAGTAGTGCCCGCACAGGGGGGGTATCAGGTCAGAACACCGGGGAGCTGTTTTTT
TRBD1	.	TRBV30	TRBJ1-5	CAWSGQGNQPQHF	TGTGCCTGGAGTGGACAGGGTAATCAGCCCCAGCATTTT
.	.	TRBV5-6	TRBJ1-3	CASSLDIFSGNTIYF	TGTGCCAGCAGCTTGGACATTTTCTCTGGAAACACCATATATTTT
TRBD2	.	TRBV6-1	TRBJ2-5	CASSEALAGGQETQYF	TGTGCCAGCAGTGAAGCGCTAGCGGGGGGGCAAGAGACCCAGTACTTC
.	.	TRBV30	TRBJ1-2	CAWSRRRYGYTF	TGTGCCTGGAGTCGCAGGCGCTATGGCTACACCTTC
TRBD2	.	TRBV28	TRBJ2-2	CASSLAGVRTGELFF	TGTGCCAGCAGTTTGGCGGGGGTCCGCACCGGGGAGCTGTTTTTT
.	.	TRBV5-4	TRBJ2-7	CASSPTGYEQYF	TGTGCCAGCAGCCCCACGGGTTACGAGCAGTACTTC
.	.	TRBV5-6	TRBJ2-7	CASSFPGKGPKFYEQYF	TGTGCCAGCAGCTTTCCTGGCAAGGGGCCCAAATTCTACGAGCAGTACTTC